This T cell receptor (beta chain) is drawn from a study of T cell changes during pregnancy in multiple sclerosis. The repertoire was sequenced with immunoSEQ multiplex PCR; TCRdb's copy has only in-frame clones and lacks some. The sample yields some 140,000 clones, roughly 95% seen once. Trimming removed 3 bases from V and 1 base from J, with 6 bases in between. The CDR3 consists of 13 residues. Per the germline V gene, CDR1 is KGHSH and CDR2 is LQKENI. The chain links TRBV18 to TRBJ2-5; the D is unclear. The sequence was obtained from a female donor with multiple sclerosis, enrolled in a pregnancy study. Specimen: peripheral blood, collected after pregnancy. CDR3 nucleotide sequence: TGTGCCAGCTCACCCTCAGTCCAAGAGACCCAGTACTTC. It encodes CASSPSVQETQYF.